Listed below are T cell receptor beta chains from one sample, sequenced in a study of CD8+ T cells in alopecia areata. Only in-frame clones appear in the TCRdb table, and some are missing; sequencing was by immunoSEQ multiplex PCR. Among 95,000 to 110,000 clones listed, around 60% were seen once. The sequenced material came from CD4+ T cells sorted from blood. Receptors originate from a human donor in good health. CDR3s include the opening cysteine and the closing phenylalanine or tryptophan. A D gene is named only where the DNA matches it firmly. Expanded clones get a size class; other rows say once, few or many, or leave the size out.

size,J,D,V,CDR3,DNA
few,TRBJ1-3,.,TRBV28,CASSSLGGGSGNTIYF,TGTGCCAGCAGTTCTCTCGGCGGAGGCTCTGGAAACACCATATATTTT
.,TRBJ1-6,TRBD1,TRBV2,CASSGEAGGISPLHF,TGTGCCAGCAGTGGAGAGGCAGGGGGTATTTCACCCCTCCACTTT
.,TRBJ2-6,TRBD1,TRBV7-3,CASSPLDRVAPGANVLTF,TGTGCCAGCAGCCCCCTCGACAGGGTGGCCCCTGGGGCCAACGTCCTGACTTTC
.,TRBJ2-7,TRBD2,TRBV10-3,CAAAGVTYEQYF,TGTGCCGCGGCGGGGGTAACCTACGAGCAGTACTTC
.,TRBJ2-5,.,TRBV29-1,CSAAPGETQYF,TGCAGCGCTGCACCCGGAGAGACCCAGTACTTC
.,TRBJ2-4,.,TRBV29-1,CSVERQGGDIQYF,TGCAGCGTTGAACGCCAAGGAGGGGACATTCAGTACTTC
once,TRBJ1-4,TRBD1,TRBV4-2,CASSTGTGEKLFF,TGTGCCAGCAGCACTGGGACAGGGGAAAAACTGTTTTTT
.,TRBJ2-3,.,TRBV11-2,CASSLGPGLRTDTQYF,TGTGCCAGCAGCTTAGGGCCGGGACTTCGCACAGATACGCAGTATTTT
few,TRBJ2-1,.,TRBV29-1,CSVGGDGDEQFF,TGCAGCGTTGGAGGGGATGGGGATGAGCAGTTCTTC
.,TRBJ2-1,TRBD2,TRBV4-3,CASSQLRGGLGDEQFF,TGCGCCAGCAGCCAACTCCGGGGGGGCCTTGGGGATGAGCAGTTCTTC
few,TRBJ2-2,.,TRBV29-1,CSVDRDTNTGELFF,TGCAGCGTTGACCGGGACACCAACACCGGGGAGCTGTTTTTT
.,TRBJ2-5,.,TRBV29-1,CSVESQQETQYF,TGCAGCGTTGAATCACAGCAAGAGACCCAGTACTTC
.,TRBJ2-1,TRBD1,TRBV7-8,CASSYRRTGNNEQFF,TGTGCCAGCAGCTACCGCCGGACAGGAAACAATGAGCAGTTCTTC
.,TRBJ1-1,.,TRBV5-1,CASSLGQPRREAFF,TGCGCCAGCAGCTTGGGGCAGCCCCGGAGGGAAGCTTTCTTT
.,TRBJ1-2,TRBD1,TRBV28,CASNHRGRGYGYTF,TGTGCCAGCAACCACAGGGGGCGCGGCTATGGCTACACCTTC
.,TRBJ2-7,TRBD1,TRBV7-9,CASSAGQGAYEQYF,TGTGCCAGCAGCGCGGGACAGGGGGCTTACGAGCAGTACTTC
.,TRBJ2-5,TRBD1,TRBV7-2,CASSFQGAQETQYF,TGTGCCAGCAGCTTCCAGGGGGCTCAAGAGACCCAGTACTTC
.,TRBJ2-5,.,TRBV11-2,CASSARTRYQETQYF,TGTGCCAGCAGCGCCCGGACCAGGTACCAAGAGACCCAGTACTTC
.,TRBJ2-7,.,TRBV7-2,CASSLSREVREQYF,TGTGCCAGCAGCTTAAGTAGGGAAGTAAGGGAGCAGTACTTC
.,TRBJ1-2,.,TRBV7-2,CASSLQGDFYGYTF,TGTGCCAGCAGCTTACAGGGAGACTTCTATGGCTACACCTTC
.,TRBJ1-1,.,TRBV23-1,CASSPGGAQNTEAFF,TGCGCCAGCTCCCCTGGCGGGGCCCAGAACACTGAAGCTTTCTTT
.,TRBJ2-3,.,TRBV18,CASSPSTDTQYF,TGTGCCAGCTCACCGAGCACAGATACGCAGTATTTT
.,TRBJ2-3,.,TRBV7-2,CASSDTGRHIQGDTQYF,TGTGCCAGCAGTGATACGGGGAGGCATATACAGGGGGATACGCAGTATTTT
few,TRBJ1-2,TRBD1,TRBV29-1,CSFRQGRGGYTF,TGCAGCTTTAGACAGGGGAGAGGTGGCTACACCTTC
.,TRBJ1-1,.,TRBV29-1,CSVRAPHKNTEAFF,TGCAGCGTCCGGGCACCGCACAAGAACACTGAAGCTTTCTTT
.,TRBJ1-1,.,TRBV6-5,CASISPGREAFF,TGTGCCAGCATTTCCCCCGGGAGAGAAGCTTTCTTT
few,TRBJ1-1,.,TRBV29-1,CSAPGILSASEAFF,TGCAGCGCCCCCGGTATCTTGTCGGCATCTGAAGCTTTCTTT
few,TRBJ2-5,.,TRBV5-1,CASSIPLRGGEGKETQYF,TGCGCCAGCAGCATTCCTCTCCGGGGCGGGGAAGGAAAAGAGACCCAGTACTTC
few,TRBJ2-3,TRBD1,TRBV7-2,CASSSSSGGFRTDTQYF,TGTGCCAGCAGCTCATCCTCAGGGGGTTTTCGCACAGATACGCAGTATTTT